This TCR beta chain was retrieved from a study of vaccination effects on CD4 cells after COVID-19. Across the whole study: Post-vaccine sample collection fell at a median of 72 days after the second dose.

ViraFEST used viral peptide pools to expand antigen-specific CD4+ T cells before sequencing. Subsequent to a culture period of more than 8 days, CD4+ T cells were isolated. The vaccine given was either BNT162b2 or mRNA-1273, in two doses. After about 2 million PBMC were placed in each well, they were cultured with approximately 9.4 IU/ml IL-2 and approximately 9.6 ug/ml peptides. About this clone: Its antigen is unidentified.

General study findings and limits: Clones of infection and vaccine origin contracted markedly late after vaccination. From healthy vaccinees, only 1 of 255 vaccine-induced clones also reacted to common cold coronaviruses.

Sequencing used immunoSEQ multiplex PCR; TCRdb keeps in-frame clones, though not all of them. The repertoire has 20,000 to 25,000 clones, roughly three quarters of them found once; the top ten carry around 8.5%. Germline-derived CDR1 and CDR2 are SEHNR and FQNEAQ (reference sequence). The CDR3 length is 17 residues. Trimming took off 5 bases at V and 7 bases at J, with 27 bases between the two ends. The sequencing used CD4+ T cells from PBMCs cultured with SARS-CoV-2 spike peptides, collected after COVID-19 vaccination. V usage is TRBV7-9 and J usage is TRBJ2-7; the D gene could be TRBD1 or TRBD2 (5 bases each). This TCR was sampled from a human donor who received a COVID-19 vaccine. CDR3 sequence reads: CASSPQLGWGSLWEQYF. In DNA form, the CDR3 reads TGTGCCAGCAGCCCACAACTAGGATGGGGGAGTTTATGGGAGCAGTACTTC.